This T cell receptor (beta chain) was obtained from a study of blood T cell repertoires in COVID-19. Background on the study: Acute and convalescent COVID-19 samples came from the United States, Italy and Spain.

This CDR3 contains 14 residues. V was clipped by 5 bases and J by 0 bases, with 8 bases between them. Germline V gives CDR1 MNHEY, CDR2 SVGAGI. Authors' data handling: From reference gene primer amplification, estimates of nucleated cell counts were derived. Clones were read by immunoSEQ multiplex PCR, and TCRdb kept only the in-frame ones, dropping some. The V and J calls and the clone size are those of that table, but D and trimming were determined from the DNA. The sample includes more than 95,000 clones, 81% of them seen just once. This TCR came from a man aged 30 to 39 with COVID-19, enrolled during active disease. The genes are TRBV6-5 and TRBJ1-3, with D possibly TRBD1 on 6 matching bases. The sample comprised peripheral blood. The CDR3 nucleotides read TGTGCCAGCAGTAGGGACACCTCTGGAAACACCATATATTTT. This sequence encodes CASSRDTSGNTIYF.